These 3 T cell receptor beta chains were all obtained from the same sample, sequenced in a study of blood T cells in healthy people across ages. The second PCR ran roughly 7 to 11 cycles with a sample-barcoded 5' primer and J-beta primers. A single record per CDR3 protein comes from TCRdb applying MiXCR to the 5' RACE reads. The table lists 630,000 or so distinct CDR3 sequences, roughly 32% of them singletons. The sequencing sample was made of blood. The receptors shown here come from a woman older than 75 in good health.

This rearrangement joins TRBV20-1 to TRBJ2-4, with 8 bases identical to TRBD2. The CDR3 loop spans 13 amino acids. Germline CDR1 is DFQATT and CDR2 is SNEGSKA (reference sequence). CDR3 sequence reads: CIPGGRGTNIQYF. The CDR3 DNA reads as TGCATCCCGGGGGGGCGGGGCACAAACATTCAGTACTTC.

This clonotype was detected a few times. Since a much larger clone is just one base distant, this may be a read error. This rearrangement joins TRBV7-3 to TRBJ2-1, with D perhaps given as TRBD1 or TRBD2 (6 bases each). The germline V and J ends were trimmed by 3 bases and 7 bases, with 13 bases remaining between them. There are 14 residues in the CDR3. Germline lookup yields CDR1 SGHTA and CDR2 FQGTGA. The chain's CDR3 is CASSFDGGGNEQFF. CDR3 nucleotides: TGTGCCAGCAGCTTCGATGGAGGGGGTAATGAGCAGTTCTTC.

This clonotype occurred many times. The genes are TRBV29-1 and TRBJ2-3; TRBD2 matches 10 bases. The V gene end was trimmed by 4 bases and the J gene end by 6 bases; junction bases not matched to a gene: 7. The CDR3 totals 14 residues. Per germline, CDR1 SQVTM and CDR2 ANQGSEA. CDR3 region: CSVGLAGVPDTQYF. The CDR3 DNA reads as TGCAGCGTTGGGCTAGCGGGGGTTCCTGATACGCAGTATTTT.